This T cell receptor beta chain was captured in a study of blood T cell repertoires in COVID-19. Background on the study: COVID-19 samples, acute and convalescent, were from the United States, Italy and Spain. PBMCs, B-cell-depleted T cells, or T cells provided the cDNA or gDNA that made up the material.

The CDR3 runs 11 residues. Between the trimmed V and J ends, which lost 1 base and 10 bases, there was a span of 7 bases. Germline V gene lookup returns CDR1 SGHDN and CDR2 FVKESK. Original analysis: Amplification from reference gene primers served as the basis for estimated nucleated cell counts. The protocol was immunoSEQ multiplex PCR, while the TCRdb copy is restricted to in-frame clones and leaves out a portion. Clone size and the V and J calls come from that table; the DNA yielded D and trimming. The repertoire includes 130,000 to 150,000 clones, about four fifths of them detected once, and roughly 4.8% sits in the top ten.

This sequence was found in a human donor in a cohort sampled during active COVID-19. This rearrangement joins TRBV14 to TRBJ1-1; unclear D gene. Sequencing was done on a sample of peripheral blood. CDR3 bases: TGTGCCAGCAGCCAAGGACACGGAGCTTTCTTT. Translated, it gives CASSQGHGAFF.